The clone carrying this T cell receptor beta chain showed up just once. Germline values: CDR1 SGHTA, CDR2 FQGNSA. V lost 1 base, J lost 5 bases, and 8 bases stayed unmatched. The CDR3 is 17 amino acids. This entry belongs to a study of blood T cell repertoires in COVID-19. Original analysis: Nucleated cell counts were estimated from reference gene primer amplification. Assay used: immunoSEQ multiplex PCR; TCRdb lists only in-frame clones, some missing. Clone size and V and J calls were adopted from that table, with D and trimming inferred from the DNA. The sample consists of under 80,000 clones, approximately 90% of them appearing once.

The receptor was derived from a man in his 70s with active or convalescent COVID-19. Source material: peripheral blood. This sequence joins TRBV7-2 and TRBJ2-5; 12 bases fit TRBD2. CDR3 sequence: CASSLDLAGGRRETQYF. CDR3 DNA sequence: TGTGCCAGCAGCTTAGATCTAGCGGGAGGGCGTAGGGAGACCCAGTACTTC.